One sample yielded the 18 T cell receptor beta chains listed below, sequenced in a study of tumor and adjacent non-tumor tissue in lung cancer (dated by TCRdb to 2016 to 2019). RNA was extracted from bulk unsorted tissue and checked for quality with a NanoDrop ND-1000 and an Agilent 2100. Libraries were constructed by multiplex PCR. The sample was run on an Illumina HiSeq 2500. TCRbeta libraries were built by three rounds of nested PCR using primers (Table S4), following protocols modified from ARM-PCR. TCRdb reprocessing: public reads trimmed at Q25 with fastp, clones called with MiXCR, in-frame beta chains kept. CDR3 protein duplicates are merged, each entry listing the most common genes and DNA. For this sample there are about 75,000 distinct CDR3 sequences; under 80% appear just once. Over 9.5% of the sample rests with the top ten. Sequencing was carried out using lung tumor tissue. These receptors originate from a woman in her 50s with non-small cell lung cancer.

A remark on this clonotype: A much bigger clone sits one base away, suggesting this may be a read error. Likely a read error: the CDR3 ends without its conserved phenylalanine or tryptophan. The CDR3 nucleotides read TGTGCCAGCTATGCGAACTTGTGGGCTTTCTGT. Its protein is CASYANLWAFC. The rearrangement joins TRBV28 to TRBJ1-1; D gene uncertain. The CDR3 length is 11 residues. Trimming pared 8 bases from V and 11 bases from J, leaving 15 bases between. Germline V lookup: CDR1 MDHEN, CDR2 SYDVKM.

Concerning this clonotype itself: This may arise from a read error, as a much more abundant clone is one base away. V and J are TRBV30 and TRBJ2-3, with 7 bases matching TRBD1. The CDR3 covers 13 residues. The germline gives CDR1 GTSNPN, CDR2 SVGIG (reference sequence). The CDR3 spells CAWTDRSEGPHYF. The CDR3 nucleotides read TGTGCCTGGACGGACAGGTCAGAGGGACCGCACTATTTT.

This clonotype occurred a few times. One base away lies a much larger clone, so this may be a sequencing read error. This chain links TRBV7-8 with TRBJ2-7, with 9 bases lining up with TRBD2. Germline CDR1 SGHVS, CDR2 FQNEAQ. The CDR3 is 14 residues long. The CDR3 DNA sequence: TGTGCCAGCAACTTAGCGGGGGCCCTCTACGAGCAGTACTTC. Encoded protein: CASNLAGALYEQYF.

The chain carries TRBV20-1 and TRBJ2-5; maybe TRBD2 (5 bases). Looked up from germline, CDR1 is DFQATT and CDR2 is SNEGSKA (reference sequence). Trimming left V 5 bases short and J 5 bases short, with 21 bases between. The CDR3 consists of 15 residues. This chain's CDR3 is CSASRMRAGKETQYF. DNA of the CDR3: TGCAGTGCTTCCCGGATGAGGGCGGGCAAGGAGACCCAGTACTTC.

In the case of this clonotype: No conserved phenylalanine or tryptophan is present at the end of the CDR3, so a read error is the likely explanation. The CDR3 region is CARERSLYNEQFL. The CDR3 coding sequence is TGTGCCCGGGAGCGGAGCTTATACAATGAGCAGTTCTTA. This chain connects TRBV30 to TRBJ2-1; D may be TRBD2 (6 bases). The V end lost 8 bases, the J end lost 4 bases, and 15 bases lay between the germline ends. The CDR3 loop spans 13 amino acids. The germline V gene encodes CDR1 GTSNPN and CDR2 SVGIG (reference sequence).

A single count supports this clonotype. The V call is TRBV11-2, the J call TRBJ2-3; D possibly uses TRBD1 or TRBD2 (5 bases each). Germline V gives CDR1 SGHAT, CDR2 FQNNGV. The CDR3 runs to 15 residues. V shed 3 bases and J shed 2 bases, with 12 bases lying between them. Here the CDR3 DNA reads TGTGCCAGCAGCTTCGGGATAGGACACACAGATACGCAGTATTTT. It specifies CASSFGIGHTDTQYF.

The rearrangement links TRBV5-1 to TRBJ2-5; TRBD1 might be the D (6 bases). CDR3 length equals 12 residues. Germline CDR1 and CDR2: SGHRS and YFSETQ. Trimming took off 4 bases at V and 10 bases at J, with 14 bases between the two ends. CDR3: CASSQDRIRQYF. CDR3 coding DNA: TGCGCCAGCAGCCAAGACAGGATTCGCCAGTACTTC. Full variable domain (outside the CDR3, taken from reference TRBV5-1 and TRBJ2-5): KAGVTQTPRYLIKTRGQQVTLSCSPISGHRSVSWYQQTPGQGLQFLFEYFSETQRNKGNFPGRFSGRQFSNSRSEMNVSTLELGDSALYLCASSQDRIRQYFGPGTRLLVL.

As to this clonotype: At one boundary the junction diverges from the germline segment, which might be a read error. The chain couples TRBV24-1 to TRBJ2-1, with D tentatively TRBD1 (5 bases). The CDR3 loop spans 14 amino acids. Germline V gene lookup returns CDR1 KGHDR and CDR2 SFDVKD. CDR3 bases: TGTGCTACCATTGAGTCGCCAGGGAACAATGAGCAGTTCTTC. This codes for CATIESPGNNEQFF.

Comments on this clonotype: A read error may be the cause here, since a much bigger clone is one base away. The CDR3 ends on some other residue instead of the conserved phenylalanine or tryptophan, so this is likely a read error. The gene calls are TRBV2 and TRBJ2-3; the D gene is possibly TRBD1 (5 bases). Germline CDR1 and CDR2: SNHLY and FYNNEI. The CDR3 contains 13 residues. The V end lost 5 bases, the J end lost 4 bases, and 10 bases lay between the germline ends. The CDR3 spells CASSQPRADTQYS. The CDR3 region has the DNA TGTGCCAGCAGTCAACCCAGGGCAGATACGCAGTATTCT.

This clonotype appeared a single time. Likely a read error: the CDR3 ends without its conserved phenylalanine or tryptophan. The DNA of the CDR3 is TGTGCCATGACGGCGGGGGGATACGAGCAGTACTCC. It translates to CAMTAGGYEQYS. This sequence joins TRBV10-3 and TRBJ2-7; 8 positions agree with TRBD2. The CDR3 sequence is 12 residues long. From germline, CDR1 is ENHRY and CDR2 SYGVKD. The V and J ends lost 9 bases and 4 bases, in that order; junction bases with no gene match: 5.

Points on this clonotype: A read error may produce the germline difference seen at one junction end. This rearrangement joins TRBV4-2 to TRBJ1-5; the D is unclear. Germline V CDR1 and CDR2: LGHNA, YNFKEQ. CDR3 size: 15 residues. The CDR3 protein is CASSQDLTSSQSQHF. CDR3 DNA: TGTGCCAGCAGCCAAGACCTCACTAGCAGTCAGTCCCAGCACTTT.

As for this clonotype: Sequence at one end of the junction differs from germline and may be a read error. The chain has TRBV12-3 or TRBV12-4 and TRBJ2-1; TRBD2 matches 7 bases. This CDR3 has 17 residues. DNA for the CDR3: TGTGTCAGCAGTCCCCACCATCTTGCGGGAGAGTCAGATGAGCAGTTCTTC. Amino acids: CVSSPHHLAGESDEQFF.

A remark on this clonotype: A much larger clone differs by one base, so this may be a read error. The chain recombines TRBV20-1 with TRBJ1-5; maybe TRBD1 (6 bases). This CDR3 has 12 amino acids. Germline V gives CDR1 DFQATT, CDR2 SNEGSKA (reference sequence). The CDR3 coding sequence is TGCTCCGCCGAGGGGGGGTTTAAGACCCAGCATTTT. Translation: CSAEGGFKTQHF.

As for this clonotype: One end of the junction fails to match germline, which may point to a read error. The CDR3 DNA reads TGTGTCAGCAGTTTTAGGGATAGGACTAGCGGGAGAATTCCCACCGGGGAGCTGTTTTTT. Translation gives CVSSFRDRTSGRIPTGELFF. The chain recombines TRBV12-3 or TRBV12-4 with TRBJ2-2; 13 nucleotides line up with TRBD2. This CDR3 is built from 20 residues.

Of note for this clonotype: One end of the junction fails to match germline, which may point to a read error. The V call is TRBV12-3 or TRBV12-4, the J call TRBJ2-5; D is tentatively TRBD1 or TRBD2 (5 bases each). The CDR3 runs to 14 residues. DNA for the CDR3: TGTGCCAGCGGCTTACCTGGGACCCAAGAGACCCTGTACTTC. Its translation is CASGLPGTQETLYF.

This clonotype has at least ten counts. This chain links TRBV21-1 with TRBJ1-5; TRBD1, the table's D call, was not compared with the DNA. TRBV21-1 is given as a pseudogene. The CDR3 is 18 amino acids. CDR3 sequence reads: CASSNLRQGCFGNQPQHF. The CDR3 DNA reads as TGTGCCAGCAGCAACCTGAGACAGGGATGCTTTGGCAATCAGCCCCAGCATTTT.

About this clonotype: A much larger clone is a single base away; this may be a read error. The CDR3 sequence is CASSSGQGGYYEQYF. CDR3 coding DNA: TGTGCCAGCAGTTCCGGACAGGGGGGGTACTACGAGCAGTACTTC. J is TRBJ2-7 and V is TRBV28, with 10 bases lining up with TRBD1. J was trimmed by 3 bases and V by 4 bases; bases with no gene match: 6. The germline V gene encodes CDR1 MDHEN and CDR2 SYDVKM. The length of the CDR3 is 15 residues.

This clonotype was detected only once. This likely comes from a read error, as the CDR3 has no conserved phenylalanine or tryptophan at its end. The rearrangement joins TRBV29-1 to TRBJ2-2; D possibly uses TRBD1 or TRBD2 (5 bases each). Germline V gene sequence: CDR1 SQVTM, CDR2 ANQGSEA. This CDR3 has 14 amino acids. CDR3 nucleotides: TGCAGCGCATTGGGACCTGCGAACACCGGGGTGCTGTTTTTA. This sequence encodes CSALGPANTGVLFL.